These T cell receptor beta chains were read from a single sample in a study of blood T cells in healthy people across ages. MiXCR, applied by TCRdb to the 5' RACE reads, yields one record per CDR3 protein. In the table there are under 1,000,000 distinct CDR3 sequences, around 50% of which are singletons. The sample consisted of blood. The receptors shown here come from a man of 80 years or more in good health. Both conserved end residues are part of each CDR3. D genes are given only for firm matches. Size is omitted from some rows. Given values are once, few, many or a class for expanded clones.

cdr3_nt: TGCGCCAGCAGGGTCGGAGTCGAGCAGTACTTC; cdr3_aa: CASRVGVEQYF; v_call: TRBV5-1; j_call: TRBJ2-7; d_call: NA; clone_size: NA
cdr3_nt: TGTGCCAGCAGTGCCCCTATGGACCCTAGCACAGATACGCAGTATTTT; cdr3_aa: CASSAPMDPSTDTQYF; v_call: TRBV2; j_call: TRBJ2-3; d_call: NA; clone_size: NA
cdr3_nt: TGTGCCAGCTGCTTATACGGGCGGGACGAGCAGTACTTC; cdr3_aa: CASCLYGRDEQYF; v_call: TRBV7-2; j_call: TRBJ2-7; d_call: NA; clone_size: NA
cdr3_nt: TGCAGTGCTAGAGTAACAGGAAAGGGGGACAATGAGCAGTTCTTC; cdr3_aa: CSARVTGKGDNEQFF; v_call: TRBV20-1; j_call: TRBJ2-1; d_call: NA; clone_size: NA
cdr3_nt: TGTGCCAGTAGTATTCTGGGGCTAGCGGGGAGCTCCTACAATGAGCAGTTCTTC; cdr3_aa: CASSILGLAGSSYNEQFF; v_call: TRBV19; j_call: TRBJ2-1; d_call: TRBD2; clone_size: NA
cdr3_nt: TGTGCCAGCAGCCCAACCCCGACAGGGAAAGAGACCCAGTACTTC; cdr3_aa: CASSPTPTGKETQYF; v_call: TRBV7-3; j_call: TRBJ2-5; d_call: TRBD1; clone_size: few
cdr3_nt: TGCGCCAGCAGCCTATACAGGGAGGACGGGGAGCTGTTTTTT; cdr3_aa: CASSLYREDGELFF; v_call: TRBV4-3; j_call: TRBJ2-2; d_call: NA; clone_size: NA
cdr3_nt: TGTGCCAGCAGCTCTCCGGGAAACACAGATACGCAGTATTTT; cdr3_aa: CASSSPGNTDTQYF; v_call: TRBV7-8; j_call: TRBJ2-3; d_call: NA; clone_size: NA
cdr3_nt: TGCAGTGCTAGCGAAACCTACGAGCAGTACTTC; cdr3_aa: CSASETYEQYF; v_call: TRBV20-1; j_call: TRBJ2-7; d_call: NA; clone_size: NA
cdr3_nt: TGTGCCAGCAGTCCGAGCGGGGACTGGAAGGGCTACACCTTC; cdr3_aa: CASSPSGDWKGYTF; v_call: TRBV6-2/TRBV6-3; j_call: TRBJ1-2; d_call: NA; clone_size: few
cdr3_nt: TGTGCCAGCAGCTTAGCGGGTGGTCAGCGGTACGAGCAGTACTTC; cdr3_aa: CASSLAGGQRYEQYF; v_call: TRBV7-2; j_call: TRBJ2-7; d_call: NA; clone_size: few
cdr3_nt: TGTGCCAGCAGTTCCCCGCTGGAAGGTACGCAGTATTTT; cdr3_aa: CASSSPLEGTQYF; v_call: TRBV28; j_call: TRBJ2-3; d_call: NA; clone_size: NA
cdr3_nt: TGTGCCATCACCCCGGGACAGAGTTACGAGCAGTACTTC; cdr3_aa: CAITPGQSYEQYF; v_call: TRBV10-3; j_call: TRBJ2-7; d_call: TRBD1; clone_size: few
cdr3_nt: TGTGCCAGCAGTTTCATCATGGGCGGGAGAGCCCACGAGCAGTACTTC; cdr3_aa: CASSFIMGGRAHEQYF; v_call: TRBV12-3/TRBV12-4; j_call: TRBJ2-7; d_call: TRBD2; clone_size: few
cdr3_nt: TGCGCCAGCAGCCCGACCGGGACAGGGTGGGAGACCCAGTACTTC; cdr3_aa: CASSPTGTGWETQYF; v_call: TRBV5-1; j_call: TRBJ2-5; d_call: TRBD1; clone_size: NA
cdr3_nt: TGTGCCAGCAGCGTAGTAGTCCCCCCCCGACAGGGGTGCTATGGCTACACCTTC; cdr3_aa: CASSVVVPPRQGCYGYTF; v_call: TRBV9; j_call: TRBJ1-2; d_call: TRBD1; clone_size: NA
cdr3_nt: TGTGCCGCAGAGGGGAACACAGATACGCAGTATTTT; cdr3_aa: CAAEGNTDTQYF; v_call: TRBV6-2/TRBV6-3; j_call: TRBJ2-3; d_call: NA; clone_size: NA
cdr3_nt: TGTGCCAGCAAGCGGGTGAGCGTAGGATCCAATGAGCAGTTCTTC; cdr3_aa: CASKRVSVGSNEQFF; v_call: TRBV2; j_call: TRBJ2-1; d_call: NA; clone_size: NA
cdr3_nt: NA; cdr3_aa: CASILGLAGGRETQYF; v_call: TRBV6-2/TRBV6-3; j_call: TRBJ2-5; d_call: NA; clone_size: NA
cdr3_nt: TGTGCCAGCAGCCCCGGGACTAGCGGACCCTCCGGGATTCAGTACTTC; cdr3_aa: CASSPGTSGPSGIQYF; v_call: TRBV7-6; j_call: TRBJ2-4; d_call: TRBD2; clone_size: NA
cdr3_nt: TGTGCCACCAGCAGAGATCCGGGAACTTACAATGAGCAGTTCTTC; cdr3_aa: CATSRDPGTYNEQFF; v_call: TRBV15; j_call: TRBJ2-1; d_call: NA; clone_size: few
cdr3_nt: TGCGCCAGCAGCGGGGACAGTAGGTCACCCCTCCACTTT; cdr3_aa: CASSGDSRSPLHF; v_call: TRBV5-1; j_call: TRBJ1-6; d_call: TRBD1; clone_size: NA
cdr3_nt: TGCAGCGCTACAGCCTCTGGGGCCAACGTCCTGACTTTC; cdr3_aa: CSATASGANVLTF; v_call: TRBV29-1; j_call: TRBJ2-6; d_call: NA; clone_size: few
cdr3_nt: TGCGCCAGCAGCTTGTCTCTGGGACAGGGTTATGAGCAGTTCTTC; cdr3_aa: CASSLSLGQGYEQFF; v_call: TRBV5-1; j_call: TRBJ2-1; d_call: TRBD1; clone_size: few
cdr3_nt: TGCGCCAGCAGCTTGGGGGGGGGGACTGAATTAAGCAATCAGCCCCAGCATTTT; cdr3_aa: CASSLGGGTELSNQPQHF; v_call: TRBV5-1; j_call: TRBJ1-5; d_call: NA; clone_size: NA
cdr3_nt: TGTGCCAGCAGCAATACCTTCTACGAGCAGTACTTC; cdr3_aa: CASSNTFYEQYF; v_call: TRBV7-2; j_call: TRBJ2-7; d_call: NA; clone_size: many
cdr3_nt: TGTGCCAGCAGTGGACAGGGAAGACTAGCGGGGGTAAATAATGAGCAGTTCTTC; cdr3_aa: CASSGQGRLAGVNNEQFF; v_call: TRBV2; j_call: TRBJ2-1; d_call: TRBD2; clone_size: NA
cdr3_nt: TGTGCCAGCAGCTTAACTAGCGGGGGCGGAGAGACCCAGTACTTC; cdr3_aa: CASSLTSGGGETQYF; v_call: TRBV7-2; j_call: TRBJ2-5; d_call: TRBD2; clone_size: few
cdr3_nt: TGCAGCGTTAAAACGGGGGGGGTTACCTACGAGCAGTACTTC; cdr3_aa: CSVKTGGVTYEQYF; v_call: TRBV29-1; j_call: TRBJ2-7; d_call: TRBD2; clone_size: many
cdr3_nt: TGCAGTGCCCAAGACAGACCAACCTACGAGCAGTACTTC; cdr3_aa: CSAQDRPTYEQYF; v_call: TRBV20-1; j_call: TRBJ2-7; d_call: NA; clone_size: few
cdr3_nt: TGCAGTGCTAGAACCCCGACTAGCGGGAGACCAGAGACCCAGTACTTC; cdr3_aa: CSARTPTSGRPETQYF; v_call: TRBV20-1; j_call: TRBJ2-5; d_call: TRBD2; clone_size: NA
cdr3_nt: TGTGCCTGGAAAATTCGGGGAAGCACAGATACGCAGTATTTT; cdr3_aa: CAWKIRGSTDTQYF; v_call: TRBV30; j_call: TRBJ2-3; d_call: NA; clone_size: NA
cdr3_nt: TGTGCCAGCAGCTTAAATAGACAGGGGACTCGTTCTGGGGCCAACGTCCTGACTTTC; cdr3_aa: CASSLNRQGTRSGANVLTF; v_call: TRBV11-2; j_call: TRBJ2-6; d_call: TRBD1; clone_size: NA
cdr3_nt: TGTGCCAGCAGCTCTAATAGCGGATCCTACGAGCAGTACTTC; cdr3_aa: CASSSNSGSYEQYF; v_call: TRBV27; j_call: TRBJ2-7; d_call: NA; clone_size: few
cdr3_nt: TGCGCCAGCAGCTTGGATAGCGGAGAGGAGACCCAGTACTTC; cdr3_aa: CASSLDSGEETQYF; v_call: TRBV5-1; j_call: TRBJ2-5; d_call: NA; clone_size: NA
cdr3_nt: TGTGCCAGCAGCCTCCTCGGGGCTAGCGGGGCCCCCTACGAGCAGTACTTC; cdr3_aa: CASSLLGASGAPYEQYF; v_call: TRBV11-1; j_call: TRBJ2-7; d_call: TRBD2; clone_size: NA
cdr3_nt: TGTGCCAGCAGTTCGACTAGTATGGAGACCCAGTACTTC; cdr3_aa: CASSSTSMETQYF; v_call: TRBV12-3/TRBV12-4; j_call: TRBJ2-5; d_call: NA; clone_size: NA
cdr3_nt: TGTGCCAGCAGCTTGAGGGGAACTAGCGGGGGTGGCACAGATACGCAGTATTTT; cdr3_aa: CASSLRGTSGGGTDTQYF; v_call: TRBV7-2; j_call: TRBJ2-3; d_call: TRBD2; clone_size: NA
cdr3_nt: TGTGCCAGCAGGCATTACTCGAACTACGAGCAGTACTTC; cdr3_aa: CASRHYSNYEQYF; v_call: TRBV6-2/TRBV6-3; j_call: TRBJ2-7; d_call: NA; clone_size: NA
cdr3_nt: TGTGCCAGCAGCTGGAGGACAGCCCAAGAGACCCAGTACTTC; cdr3_aa: CASSWRTAQETQYF; v_call: TRBV11-1; j_call: TRBJ2-5; d_call: NA; clone_size: NA
cdr3_nt: TGTGCCAGCAGCCCACTAGCGGGAGTACCGAATGAGCAGTTCTTC; cdr3_aa: CASSPLAGVPNEQFF; v_call: TRBV14; j_call: TRBJ2-1; d_call: TRBD2; clone_size: NA
cdr3_nt: TGTGCCAGCACCGCCCGGAAGGGGTTCGAGACCCAGTACTTC; cdr3_aa: CASTARKGFETQYF; v_call: TRBV6-2/TRBV6-3; j_call: TRBJ2-5; d_call: NA; clone_size: NA
cdr3_nt: TGCAGTGCTATGGATGGGAGCTCCTACAATGAGCAGTTCTTC; cdr3_aa: CSAMDGSSYNEQFF; v_call: TRBV20-1; j_call: TRBJ2-1; d_call: NA; clone_size: NA
cdr3_nt: TGTGCCAGCAGCTTAAGTGGGACAGACCAAGAGACCCAGTACTTC; cdr3_aa: CASSLSGTDQETQYF; v_call: TRBV7-9; j_call: TRBJ2-5; d_call: TRBD1; clone_size: NA
cdr3_nt: TGCGCCAGCAGCCAAGATCCCCGCGGAAGCTCCTACAATGAGCAGTTCTTC; cdr3_aa: CASSQDPRGSSYNEQFF; v_call: TRBV4-1; j_call: TRBJ2-1; d_call: NA; clone_size: many
cdr3_nt: TGCAGTGCTAGTAGGGAATGGGATACGCAGTATTTT; cdr3_aa: CSASREWDTQYF; v_call: TRBV20-1; j_call: TRBJ2-3; d_call: NA; clone_size: once
cdr3_nt: TGTGCCAGCAGCGCCCCCCGGGACTTACAAGAGACCCAGTACTTC; cdr3_aa: CASSAPRDLQETQYF; v_call: TRBV9; j_call: TRBJ2-5; d_call: NA; clone_size: few
cdr3_nt: TGCAGTGCTAGAGGAGGAGTTATGAACACTGAAGCTTTCTTT; cdr3_aa: CSARGGVMNTEAFF; v_call: TRBV20-1; j_call: TRBJ1-1; d_call: NA; clone_size: few
cdr3_nt: TGTGCCAGCAGTTACTCACGCAGCGGGAGGGCCAATGAGCAGTTCTTC; cdr3_aa: CASSYSRSGRANEQFF; v_call: TRBV6-6; j_call: TRBJ2-1; d_call: TRBD2; clone_size: few
cdr3_nt: TGTGCCAGTAGTTATGCGACAGGGGGTGGAACTGAAGCTTTCTTT; cdr3_aa: CASSYATGGGTEAFF; v_call: TRBV19; j_call: TRBJ1-1; d_call: TRBD1; clone_size: few
cdr3_nt: TGTGCCAGCAGCCAGGAGGGACAGGGGGTGCGAAATGAGCAGTTCTTC; cdr3_aa: CASSQEGQGVRNEQFF; v_call: TRBV3-1; j_call: TRBJ2-1; d_call: TRBD1; clone_size: NA